These 18 T cell receptor beta chains share one sample of origin, sequenced in a study of radiotherapy plus CTLA-4 blockade in lung cancer. Sequencing was performed with immunoSEQ multiplex PCR; in TCRdb, only in-frame clones are kept and a portion is missing. The sample shows around 110,000 clones, just under 90% of them seen only once. The material was peripheral blood, obtained from a patient treated with radiotherapy plus ipilimumab. Receptors originate from a human donor with non-small cell lung cancer that progressed on radiotherapy plus ipilimumab.

The V call is TRBV19, the J call TRBJ1-1; TRBD1 matches 7 bases. There are 16 residues in the CDR3. After removal of 6 bases from V and 2 bases from J, the junction contained 12 bases not matched to a gene. Germline V gene data show CDR1 as LNHDA and CDR2 as SQIVND (reference sequence). CDR3: CASRKQGTLANTEAFF. The CDR3, as DNA: TGTGCCAGTAGGAAACAGGGGACCTTGGCAAACACTGAAGCTTTCTTT.

The chain employs TRBV9 and TRBJ2-2; D is perhaps TRBD2 (5 bases). V lost 0 bases, J lost 0 bases, and 9 bases lay in between. Per germline, CDR1 SGDLS and CDR2 YYNGEE. CDR3 length: 16 residues. The CDR3 nucleotides are TGTGCCAGCAGCGTAGCTGGACTGCCGAACACCGGGGAGCTGTTTTTT. Translation gives CASSVAGLPNTGELFF.

V gene TRBV2 combines with J gene TRBJ2-5, with 9 nucleotides matching TRBD1. The germline V gene encodes CDR1 SNHLY and CDR2 FYNNEI. The CDR3 is 13 residues long. J gave up 4 bases and V 6 bases, and 3 bases lay outside the gene matches. This CDR3 is CASRRQGVETQYF. The CDR3 bases are TGTGCCAGCAGACGACAGGGGGTAGAGACCCAGTACTTC.

This chain connects TRBV5-1 to TRBJ2-7; 8 nucleotides agree with TRBD1. CDR1 is SGHRS, CDR2 YFSETQ, per germline. Losses at the gene ends were 5 bases for V and 3 bases for J; bases not matched to a gene: 10. This CDR3 is 15 amino acids long. CDR3 amino acids: CASRPGQGGDYEQYF. Here the CDR3 DNA reads TGCGCCAGCAGACCAGGACAGGGAGGCGACTACGAGCAGTACTTC.

A few counts support this clone. This chain uses TRBV5-1 with TRBJ2-7; no firm D call. This CDR3 comprises 15 residues. V dropped 0 bases and J dropped 0 bases, with 10 bases sitting between them. Germline V gene sequence: CDR1 SGHRS, CDR2 YFSETQ. The DNA for the CDR3 is TGCGCCAGCAGCTTGGGACCCCTCAGCTCCTACGAGCAGTACTTC. As protein: CASSLGPLSSYEQYF.

The chain employs TRBV10-2 and TRBJ2-1; 13 positions agree with TRBD2. The CDR3 spans 17 residues. The germline V gene has CDR1 WSHSY and CDR2 SAAADI. The V segment lost 7 bases and the J segment 6 bases; nucleotides outside the gene matches: 12. This CDR3 reads CASTPGPTSGGVNEQFF. The CDR3 DNA is TGCGCCAGCACTCCCGGCCCTACTAGCGGGGGGGTCAATGAGCAGTTCTTC.

The chain couples TRBV29-1 to TRBJ2-4; D is unresolved. Germline CDR1 and CDR2: SQVTM and ANQGSEA. The CDR3 spans 15 residues. V shed 5 bases and J shed 2 bases, with 16 bases lying between them. The DNA for the CDR3 is TGCAGCGTTACTGGCGATGTGAGAACCAAAAACATTCAGTACTTC. Its translation is CSVTGDVRTKNIQYF. Supplemented by reference TRBV29-1 and TRBJ2-4, the full variable domain reads SAVISQKPSRDICQRGTSLTIQCQVDSQVTMMFWYRQQPGQSLTLIATANQGSEATYESGFVIDKFPISRPNLTFSTLTVSNMSPEDSSIYLCSVTGDVRTKNIQYFGAGTRLSVL.

The genes are TRBV5-1 and TRBJ2-7, with D perhaps assigned TRBD1 or TRBD2 (5 bases each). There are 16 residues in the CDR3. V was cut by 3 bases and J by 6 bases, with 22 bases left in between. The V gene's germline CDR1 is SGHRS and CDR2 YFSETQ. Here the CDR3 reads CASSSMGVTAAVEQYF. The CDR3 DNA is TGCGCCAGCAGCTCGATGGGGGTAACGGCAGCTGTCGAGCAGTACTTC.

This sequence joins TRBV7-3 and TRBJ2-1; TRBD2 agrees at 9 bases. The CDR3 length is 15 residues. Germline V gene data show CDR1 as SGHTA and CDR2 as FQGTGA. V trimming: 2 bases; J trimming: 7 bases; junction bases outside the gene matches: 6. The DNA for the CDR3 is TGTGCCAGCAGCTTACTAGCGGGGCTTTTGAATGAGCAGTTCTTC. Protein product: CASSLLAGLLNEQFF.

The chain has TRBV2 and TRBJ2-5; the match to TRBD2 covers 12 bases. With 6 bases clipped from V and 11 bases from J, the junction kept 13 bases outside the gene matches. Germline-derived CDR1 and CDR2 are SNHLY and FYNNEI. The CDR3 is 15 residues long. The CDR3 bases are TGTGCCAGCAGCGGACGACTAGCGGGAGTTGGGGAGCAGTACTTC. Translating gives CASSGRLAGVGEQYF.

The chain has TRBV6-1 and TRBJ1-3, with D perhaps TRBD1 (5 bases). Deletions cut 2 bases from V and 0 bases from J, with 11 bases between. The CDR3 has 16 amino acids. Germline values: CDR1 MNHNS, CDR2 SASEGT. Here the CDR3 reads CASSEQGRFSGNTIYF. CDR3 in DNA: TGTGCCAGCAGTGAACAGGGAAGATTCTCTGGAAACACCATATATTTT.

CDR3 protein: CASSRASGSSYNEQFF. The CDR3 coding sequence is TGTGCCAGCTCCCGGGCTAGCGGGAGCTCCTACAATGAGCAGTTCTTC. The V call is TRBV7-3, the J call TRBJ2-1; 10 bases are shared with TRBD2. The CDR3 loop spans 16 amino acids. CDR1 and CDR2 from the germline V gene are SGHTA and FQGTGA. V trimming: 8 bases; J trimming: 0 bases; junction bases outside the gene matches: 7.

The chain couples TRBV4-1 to TRBJ2-7; D is possibly TRBD1 (6 bases). CDR3 size: 13 residues. Germline V gene sequence: CDR1 MGHRA, CDR2 YSYEKL. V was pared by 0 bases and J by 9 bases, with 12 bases between. CDR3 bases: TGCGCCAGCAGCCAAGACCCCGACAGGCCGCAGTACTTC. It is translated as CASSQDPDRPQYF.

The chain employs TRBV19 and TRBJ1-2, with TRBD1 identical over 9 bases. CDR1 and CDR2 from the germline V gene are LNHDA and SQIVND (reference sequence). V shed 3 bases, J shed 8 bases, and the junction held 10 bases outside the gene matches. The length of the CDR3 is 15 residues. The CDR3 region is CASSIPGQGVGGYTF. DNA for the CDR3: TGTGCCAGTAGTATCCCGGGACAGGGAGTGGGGGGCTACACCTTC.

For this clone: Additional DNA sequences in this sample encode the identical CDR3. The chain has TRBV29-1 and TRBJ1-4; 7 bases match TRBD1. CDR3 length equals 13 residues. Germline V gene lookup returns CDR1 SQVTM and CDR2 ANQGSEA. V lost 4 bases, J lost 3 bases, and 2 bases stayed unmatched. CDR3: CSVGTGPNEKLFF. The CDR3 DNA follows: TGCAGCGTTGGGACAGGTCCTAATGAAAAACTGTTTTTT. Based on the CDR3 plus reference TRBV29-1 and TRBJ1-4, the full variable domain is SAVISQKPSRDICQRGTSLTIQCQVDSQVTMMFWYRQQPGQSLTLIATANQGSEATYESGFVIDKFPISRPNLTFSTLTVSNMSPEDSSIYLCSVGTGPNEKLFFGSGTQLSVL.

The chain carries TRBV18 and TRBJ2-2; possibly TRBD2 for D (7 bases). V lost 4 bases and J lost 0, with 9 bases in between. The CDR3 consists of 15 residues. The germline gives CDR1 KGHSH, CDR2 LQKENI. CDR3 DNA: TGTGCCAGCTCACGCGGGGGCGCGAACACCGGGGAGCTGTTTTTT. Translation: CASSRGGANTGELFF.

This rearrangement joins TRBV10-2 to TRBJ1-2, with 9 bases that match TRBD1. The CDR3 is made up of 13 amino acids. Germline values: CDR1 WSHSY, CDR2 SAAADI. J gave up 8 bases and V 3 bases, and 4 bases lay outside the gene matches. CDR3 region: CASSDGTGLGYTF. Here the CDR3 DNA reads TGCGCCAGCAGTGACGGGACAGGGCTAGGCTACACCTTC.

V usage is TRBV18 and J usage is TRBJ2-5; the D gene is possibly TRBD2 (5 bases). CDR1 and CDR2 from the germline V gene are KGHSH and LQKENI. With 1 base removed from V and 5 bases from J, the gap between germline ends came to 14 bases. The CDR3 has 15 amino acids. DNA for the CDR3: TGTGCCAGCTCACCACTGGCTAGCCGAGCTGAGACCCAGTACTTC. It yields the protein CASSPLASRAETQYF.